Sequencing of this T cell receptor (beta chain) was carried out in a study of cytomegalovirus exposure and HLA in healthy donors. Notes on the study in general: High sensitivity and specificity were reportedly achieved when the classifier diagnosed cytomegalovirus status.

Primers for the PCR totalled 60 Vbeta and 13 Jbeta. Clones were sequenced by immunoSEQ multiplex PCR, and TCRdb holds only the in-frame ones, with some missing. The profile shows about 190,000 clones, roughly 80% of them singletons. CDR1 SGHVS and CDR2 FQNEAQ come from the germline V gene. The CDR3 is made up of 15 amino acids. V was shortened by 2 bases and J by 7 bases, with 14 bases between the two germline ends. Note on this clone: Its target is not known.

The TCR sequence derives from a man between 40 and 49 years old in good health and CMV-seropositive. The V gene is TRBV7-8, the J gene TRBJ1-4, with a possible D match to TRBD1 (5 bases). Sequenced input: PBMCs. CDR3 residues: CASSLSGGIGEKLFF. In nucleotides, the CDR3 is TGTGCCAGCAGCTTATCTGGGGGGATAGGTGAAAAACTGTTTTTT.